The rows below give T cell receptor beta chains drawn from one sample of a study of blood T cell repertoires in COVID-19. Sequencing was performed with immunoSEQ multiplex PCR; in TCRdb, only in-frame clones are kept and a portion is missing. The table includes roughly 200,000 clones, about three quarters detected once. Sequencing was carried out using peripheral blood. These receptors came from a woman over 75 with COVID-19, enrolled during active disease. The CDR3 runs from the conserved cysteine through the conserved F or W. The D gene is left open where the match is weak. For some rows the clone size is stated as once, few or many, or as a class when expanded; others skip it.

TGTGCCATCAGTGAACTAGCGGGAGCAGATACGCAGTATTTT CAISELAGADTQYF TRBJ2-3 TRBV10-3 - TRBD2
TGTGCCAGCAGCTGTAAGACTAGCGCGAACACCGGGGAGCTGTTTTTT CASSCKTSANTGELFF TRBJ2-2 TRBV12-1 once -
TGTGCCAGCAGGCTAACGCTAGCTTCAGATACGCAGTATTTT CASRLTLASDTQYF TRBJ2-3 TRBV27 few -
TGCGCCAGCAGCCGAGTCGTTAGCGGGACCGATGAGCAGTTCTTC CASSRVVSGTDEQFF TRBJ2-1 TRBV5-1 - TRBD2
TGTGCCAGCAGCCCGGGACTAGCGTCCCCGCGGGAGACCCAGTACTTC CASSPGLASPRETQYF TRBJ2-5 TRBV3-1/TRBV3-2 - TRBD2
TGTGCCAGCAGCGGCTTAGCGGGAGGGCCCTACAATGAGCAGTTCTTC CASSGLAGGPYNEQFF TRBJ2-1 TRBV7-6 - TRBD2
TGTGCCAGCAGCGCCCAGACAGGGCCCCTTGGGGCCCAGCATTTT CASSAQTGPLGAQHF TRBJ1-5 TRBV7-2 - TRBD1
TGTGCCAGCACCTTTCCGGACAGGGTCGGCTACACCTTC CASTFPDRVGYTF TRBJ1-2 TRBV28 - TRBD1
TGTGCCAGCAGCCGTAGCGGGGGGGCCCGTAGAAACATTCAGTACTTC CASSRSGGARRNIQYF TRBJ2-4 TRBV3-1/TRBV3-2 - TRBD2
TGTGCCAGCAGTTACTCTCCAACGGAGATGACTGAAGCTTTCTTT CASSYSPTEMTEAFF TRBJ1-1 TRBV6-6 - -
TGCGCCAGCAGCCAATTAAGCAACTCCCCACGATACAATGAGCAGTTCTTC CASSQLSNSPRYNEQFF TRBJ2-1 TRBV4-1 - -
TGTGCCAGCTCACCACGGCTCCCCGGAGTCACCGGGGAGCTGTTTTTT CASSPRLPGVTGELFF TRBJ2-2 TRBV18 - -
TGTGCCAGCAGCCAAGTCCGGCAGGGCTCTGAAGCTTTCTTT CASSQVRQGSEAFF TRBJ1-1 TRBV14 - -
TGTGCCAGCAGCCCACGACTAGCGGGGGGGCAAGACAATGAGCAGTTCTTC CASSPRLAGGQDNEQFF TRBJ2-1 TRBV7-9 - TRBD2
TGTGCCAGCAGTGAACGGAGTGAGCAGTTCTTC CASSERSEQFF TRBJ2-1 TRBV2 - -
TGCAGCGTTGGTGTAGGGGACTTTTACAATGAGCAGTTCTTC CSVGVGDFYNEQFF TRBJ2-1 TRBV29-1 - -
TGTGCCAGCAGCTTTAACGGGGAGACCCAGTACTTC CASSFNGETQYF TRBJ2-5 TRBV13 - -
TGTGCCAGCAGTGAAACGGGTCTTCATCAGCCCCAGCATTTT CASSETGLHQPQHF TRBJ1-5 TRBV2 - -
TGTGCCAGCAGCTTCACAGGGGTGGATACGCAGTATTTT CASSFTGVDTQYF TRBJ2-3 TRBV12-3/TRBV12-4 - TRBD1
TGTGCCAGCAGCTTAGGGGCGGCTAGCGGGGTCCAAGAGACCCAGTACTTC CASSLGAASGVQETQYF TRBJ2-5 TRBV7-2 - TRBD2
TGTGCCAGCAGTCGACTAGCGGGAGTAATGGGGGACACCGGGGAGCTGTTTTTT CASSRLAGVMGDTGELFF TRBJ2-2 TRBV27 - TRBD2
TGCGCCAGCAGCCCCCCTAGCGGTTATAGCACAGATACGCAGTATTTT CASSPPSGYSTDTQYF TRBJ2-3 TRBV5-1 once TRBD2
TGTGCCTGGAGTCCTCGGGCGGGGGGGGCATATCAGCCCCAGCATTTT CAWSPRAGGAYQPQHF TRBJ1-5 TRBV30 - -
TGTGCCAGCAGCACCGCGGGACTATTCCACGAGCAGTACTTC CASSTAGLFHEQYF TRBJ2-7 TRBV5-8 - TRBD2
TGTGCCAGCAGCGTAGCCCAATTTAGACAGGGAGTGCAAGAGACCCAGTACTTC CASSVAQFRQGVQETQYF TRBJ2-5 TRBV9 few TRBD1
TGTGCCAGCAGTAACCAGGGTTACTCCTACGAGCAGTACTTC CASSNQGYSYEQYF TRBJ2-7 TRBV27 - -
TGTGCCAGCAGCCGGGACACCCCGAACACCGGGGAGCTGTTTTTT CASSRDTPNTGELFF TRBJ2-2 TRBV6-5 - -
TGCGCCAGCAGCGCCCAGTCCTACGAGCAGTACTTC CASSAQSYEQYF TRBJ2-7 TRBV5-1 - -
TGTGCCAGCAGCTTGCGGGGCTCTGGAAACACCATATATTTT CASSLRGSGNTIYF TRBJ1-3 TRBV7-8 - -
TGTGCCATCAGTCCCACCGGGACTAGCGTGTACAATGAGCAGTTCTTC CAISPTGTSVYNEQFF TRBJ2-1 TRBV10-3 few TRBD2
TGTGCCAGCAGCTTGGGAGGACAGGGGCCCACAGATACGCAGTATTTT CASSLGGQGPTDTQYF TRBJ2-3 TRBV5-4 - TRBD1
TGTGCTAGTGGTTTGAGTCTAGCGGCCTACGAGCAGTACTTC CASGLSLAAYEQYF TRBJ2-7 TRBV12-5 - TRBD2
TGCAGCGTTGAAACTAAGCTCTACGAGCAGTACTTC CSVETKLYEQYF TRBJ2-7 TRBV29-1 - -
TGTGCCAGCTCACCGGAACTACTAGCGGTCCACTCCTACGAGCAGTACTTC CASSPELLAVHSYEQYF TRBJ2-7 TRBV18 - TRBD2
TGTGCCAGCAGCCAACACGGGGTCTATGGCTACACCTTC CASSQHGVYGYTF TRBJ1-2 TRBV3-1/TRBV3-2 - -
TGTGCCAGCAGCCAAGTTGCCCGGGGGGCAACTAATGAAAAACTGTTTTTT CASSQVARGATNEKLFF TRBJ1-4 TRBV3-1/TRBV3-2 - -
TGTGCCAGTAGTATCAGGGGACAGGGAGTGAACCAGCCCCAGCATTTT CASSIRGQGVNQPQHF TRBJ1-5 TRBV19 - TRBD1
TGTGCCAGCAGCTTGAGGCTCCAGAGCGGCAATCAGCCCCAGCATTTT CASSLRLQSGNQPQHF TRBJ1-5 TRBV5-5 - -
TGCAGCGTTCGAATCGCGGCCCCCGCGTCAATCAATGAGCAGTTCTTC CSVRIAAPASINEQFF TRBJ2-1 TRBV29-1 - -
TGTGCCAGCAGTTTCCTGGACAGGGAAGGGGAGCAGTACTTC CASSFLDREGEQYF TRBJ2-7 TRBV27 few TRBD1
TGCGCCAGCAGCCCCGGGGGACGGACAGGCGTCTACGAGCAGTACTTC CASSPGGRTGVYEQYF TRBJ2-7 TRBV5-1 - -
TGCAGCGTTAGGGGAACGGGCGGAAACTATGGCTACACCTTC CSVRGTGGNYGYTF TRBJ1-2 TRBV29-1 - -
TGTGCCAGCAGCTTTTCCGGGACATCCTACGAGCAGTACTTC CASSFSGTSYEQYF TRBJ2-7 TRBV11-3 - -
TGCGCCAGCAGCTTGAGGCAGGGGGCATCTACTAACTATGGCTACACCTTC CASSLRQGASTNYGYTF TRBJ1-2 TRBV5-1 - TRBD1